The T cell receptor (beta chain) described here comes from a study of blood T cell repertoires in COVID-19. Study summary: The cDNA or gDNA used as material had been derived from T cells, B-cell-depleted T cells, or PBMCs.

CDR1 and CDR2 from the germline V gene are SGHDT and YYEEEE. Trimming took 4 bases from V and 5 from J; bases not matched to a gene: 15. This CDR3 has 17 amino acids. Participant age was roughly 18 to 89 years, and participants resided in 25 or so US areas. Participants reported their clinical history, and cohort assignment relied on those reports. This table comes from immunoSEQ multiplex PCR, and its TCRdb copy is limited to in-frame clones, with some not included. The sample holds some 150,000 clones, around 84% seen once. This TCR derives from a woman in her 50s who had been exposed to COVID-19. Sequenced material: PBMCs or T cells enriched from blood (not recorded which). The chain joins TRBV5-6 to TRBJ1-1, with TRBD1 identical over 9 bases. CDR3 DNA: TGTGCCAGCAGCCGTAAAATGAACCGGGACAGGGTAACTGAAGCTTTCTTT. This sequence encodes CASSRKMNRDRVTEAFF. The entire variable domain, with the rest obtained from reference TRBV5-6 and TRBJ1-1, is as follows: DAGVTQSPTHLIKTRGQQVTLRCSPKSGHDTVSWYQQALGQGPQFIFQYYEEEERQRGNFPDRFSGHQFPNYSSELNVNALLLGDSALYLCASSRKMNRDRVTEAFFGQGTRLTVV.